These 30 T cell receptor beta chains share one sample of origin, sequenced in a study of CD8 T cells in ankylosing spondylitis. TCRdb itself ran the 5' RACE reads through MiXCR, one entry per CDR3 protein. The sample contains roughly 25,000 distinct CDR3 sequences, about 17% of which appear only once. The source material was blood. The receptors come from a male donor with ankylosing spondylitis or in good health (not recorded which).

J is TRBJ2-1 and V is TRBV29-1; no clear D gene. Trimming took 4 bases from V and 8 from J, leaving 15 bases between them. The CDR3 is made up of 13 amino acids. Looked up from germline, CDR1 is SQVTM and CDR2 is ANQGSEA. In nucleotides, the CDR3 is TGCAGCGTTGGCGGCTCCGTGGCGCATGAGCAGTTCTTC. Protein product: CSVGGSVAHEQFF.

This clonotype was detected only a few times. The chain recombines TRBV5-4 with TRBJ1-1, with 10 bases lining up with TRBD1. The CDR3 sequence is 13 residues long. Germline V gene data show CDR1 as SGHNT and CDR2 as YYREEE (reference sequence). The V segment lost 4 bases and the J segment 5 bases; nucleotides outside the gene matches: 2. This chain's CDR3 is CASSTDRGTEAFF. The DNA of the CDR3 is TGTGCCAGCAGCACGGACAGGGGGACTGAAGCTTTCTTT.

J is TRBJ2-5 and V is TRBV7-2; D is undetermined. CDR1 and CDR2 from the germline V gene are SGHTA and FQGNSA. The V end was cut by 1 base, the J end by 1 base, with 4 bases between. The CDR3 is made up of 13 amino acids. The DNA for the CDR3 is TGTGCCAGCAGCTTAGTCTTCCAAGAGACCCAGTACTTC. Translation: CASSLVFQETQYF.

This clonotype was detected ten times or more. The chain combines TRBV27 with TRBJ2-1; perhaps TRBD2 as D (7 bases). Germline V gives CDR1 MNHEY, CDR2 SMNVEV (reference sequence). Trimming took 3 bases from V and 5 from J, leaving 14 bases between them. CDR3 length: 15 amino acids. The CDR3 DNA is TGTGCCAGCAGTTTGATCGGGGGGCGTCACAATGAGCAGTTCTTC. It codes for CASSLIGGRHNEQFF.

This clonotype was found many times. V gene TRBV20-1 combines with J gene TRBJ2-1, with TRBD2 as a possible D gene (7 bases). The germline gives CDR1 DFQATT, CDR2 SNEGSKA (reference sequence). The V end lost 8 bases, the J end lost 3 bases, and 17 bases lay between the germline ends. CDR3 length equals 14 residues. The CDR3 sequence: CSYGGPNYYNEQFF. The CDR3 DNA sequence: TGCAGTTACGGGGGGCCGAACTACTACAATGAGCAGTTCTTC.

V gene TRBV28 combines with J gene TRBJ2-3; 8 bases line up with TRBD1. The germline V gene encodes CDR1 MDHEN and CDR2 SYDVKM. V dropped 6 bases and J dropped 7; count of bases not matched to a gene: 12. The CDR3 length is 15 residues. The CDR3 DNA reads TGTGCCAGCAGCCACCCGACAGGGGCCCAGAATACGCAGTATTTT. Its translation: CASSHPTGAQNTQYF. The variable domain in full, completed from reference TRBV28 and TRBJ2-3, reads DVKVTQSSRYLVKRTGEKVFLECVQDMDHENMFWYRQDPGLGLRLIYFSYDVKMKEKGDIPEGYSVSREKKERFSLILESASTNQTSMYLCASSHPTGAQNTQYFGPGTRLTVL.

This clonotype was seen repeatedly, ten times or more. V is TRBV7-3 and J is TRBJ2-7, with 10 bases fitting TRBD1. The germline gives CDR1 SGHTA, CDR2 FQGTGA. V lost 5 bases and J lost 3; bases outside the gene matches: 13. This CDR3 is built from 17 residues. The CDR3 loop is CASSTARRDRGNYEQYV. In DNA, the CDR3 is TGTGCCAGCAGCACCGCCCGGCGGGACAGGGGAAACTACGAGCAGTACGTC.

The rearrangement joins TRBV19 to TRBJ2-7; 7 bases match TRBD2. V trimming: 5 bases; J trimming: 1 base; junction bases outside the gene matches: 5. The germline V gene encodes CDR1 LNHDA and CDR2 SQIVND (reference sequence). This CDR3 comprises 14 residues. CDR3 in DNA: TGTGCCAGTAGTCTCATCGGGGGGTCCTACGAGCAGTACTTC. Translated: CASSLIGGSYEQYF.

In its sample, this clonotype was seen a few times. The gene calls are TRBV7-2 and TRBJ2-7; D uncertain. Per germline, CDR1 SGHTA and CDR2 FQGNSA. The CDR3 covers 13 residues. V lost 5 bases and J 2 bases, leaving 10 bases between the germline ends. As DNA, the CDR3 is TGTGCCAGCAGCAGCCCCAACACCTACGAGCAGTACTTC. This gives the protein CASSSPNTYEQYF.

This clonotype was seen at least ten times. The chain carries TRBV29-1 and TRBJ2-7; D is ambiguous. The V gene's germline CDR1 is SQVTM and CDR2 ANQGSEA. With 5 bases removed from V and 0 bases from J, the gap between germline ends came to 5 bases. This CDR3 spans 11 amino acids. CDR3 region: CSVRDSYEQYF. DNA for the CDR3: TGCAGCGTTCGAGACTCCTACGAGCAGTACTTC.

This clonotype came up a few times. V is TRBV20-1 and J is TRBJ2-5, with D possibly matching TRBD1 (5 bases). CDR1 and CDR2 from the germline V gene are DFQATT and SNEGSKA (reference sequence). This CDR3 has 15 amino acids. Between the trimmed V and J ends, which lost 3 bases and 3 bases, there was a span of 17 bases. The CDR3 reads CSARSPLQGKETQYF. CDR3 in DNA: TGCAGTGCTAGGTCCCCCCTTCAGGGCAAAGAGACCCAGTACTTC.

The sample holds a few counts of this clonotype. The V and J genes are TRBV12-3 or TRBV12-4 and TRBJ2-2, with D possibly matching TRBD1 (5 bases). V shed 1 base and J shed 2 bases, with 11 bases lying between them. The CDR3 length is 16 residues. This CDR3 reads CASSLGGRANTGELFF. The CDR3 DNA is TGTGCCAGCAGTTTAGGGGGCAGGGCTAACACCGGGGAGCTGTTTTTT.

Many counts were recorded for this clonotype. The CDR3 loop is CASSFYRVGEKLFF. Here the CDR3 DNA reads TGTGCCAGCAGCTTCTACAGGGTGGGAGAAAAACTGTTTTTT. The rearrangement joins TRBV7-9 to TRBJ1-4; a weak D match, TRBD1 (6 bases). The V and J ends lost 3 bases and 8 bases respectively, with 13 bases between them. Germline V gene data show CDR1 as SEHNR and CDR2 as FQNEAQ (reference sequence). The CDR3 totals 14 residues. The full variable domain, completed using reference TRBV7-9 and TRBJ1-4, is DTGVSQNPRHKITKRGQNVTFRCDPISEHNRLYWYRQTLGQGPEFLTYFQNEAQLEKSRLLSDRFSAERPKGSFSTLEIQRTEQGDSAMYLCASSFYRVGEKLFFGSGTQLSVL.

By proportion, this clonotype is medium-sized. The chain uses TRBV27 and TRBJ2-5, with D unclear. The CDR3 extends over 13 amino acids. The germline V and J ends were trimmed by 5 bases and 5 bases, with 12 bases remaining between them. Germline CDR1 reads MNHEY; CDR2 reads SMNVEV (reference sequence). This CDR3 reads CASSILAWETQYF. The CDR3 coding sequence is TGTGCCAGCAGTATACTTGCCTGGGAGACCCAGTACTTC.

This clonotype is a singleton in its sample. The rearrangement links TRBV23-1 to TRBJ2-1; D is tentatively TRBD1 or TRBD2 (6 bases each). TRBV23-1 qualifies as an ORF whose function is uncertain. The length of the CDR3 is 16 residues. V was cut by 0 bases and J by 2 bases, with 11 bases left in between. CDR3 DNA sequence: TGCGCCAGCAGTCAATCCCAGGGGAGGACCTACAATGAGCAGTTCTTC. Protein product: CASSQSQGRTYNEQFF.

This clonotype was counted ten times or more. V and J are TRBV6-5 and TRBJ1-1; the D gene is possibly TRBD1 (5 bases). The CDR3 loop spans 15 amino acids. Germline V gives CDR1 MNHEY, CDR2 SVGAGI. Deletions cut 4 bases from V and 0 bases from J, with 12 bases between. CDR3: CASSLLGTLNTEAFF. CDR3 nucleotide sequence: TGTGCCAGCAGTTTACTCGGGACCCTGAACACTGAAGCTTTCTTT.

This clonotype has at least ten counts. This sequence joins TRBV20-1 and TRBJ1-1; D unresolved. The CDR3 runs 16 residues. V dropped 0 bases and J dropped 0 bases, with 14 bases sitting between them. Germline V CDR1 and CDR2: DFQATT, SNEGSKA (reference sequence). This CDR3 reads CSARDQGGNMNTEAFF. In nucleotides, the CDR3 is TGCAGTGCTAGAGATCAAGGAGGGAATATGAACACTGAAGCTTTCTTT.

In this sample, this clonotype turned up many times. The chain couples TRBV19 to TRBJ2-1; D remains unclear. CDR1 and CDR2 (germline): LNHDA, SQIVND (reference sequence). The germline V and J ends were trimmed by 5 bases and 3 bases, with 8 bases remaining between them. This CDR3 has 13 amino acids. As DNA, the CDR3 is TGTGCCAGTAGTTTTCCCGGCTACAATGAGCAGTTCTTC. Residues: CASSFPGYNEQFF.

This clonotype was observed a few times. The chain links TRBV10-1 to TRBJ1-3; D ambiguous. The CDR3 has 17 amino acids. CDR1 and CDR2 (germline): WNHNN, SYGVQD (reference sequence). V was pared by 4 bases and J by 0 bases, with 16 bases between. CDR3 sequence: CASSVDGMPCSGNTIYF. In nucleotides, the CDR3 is TGCGCCAGCAGTGTTGACGGAATGCCATGCTCTGGAAACACCATATATTTT.

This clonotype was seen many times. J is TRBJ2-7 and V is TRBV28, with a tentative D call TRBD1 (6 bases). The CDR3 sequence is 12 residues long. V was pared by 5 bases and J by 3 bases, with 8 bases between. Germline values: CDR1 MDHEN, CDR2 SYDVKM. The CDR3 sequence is CASSGGIYEQYV. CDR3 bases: TGTGCCAGCAGTGGGGGCATCTACGAGCAGTACGTC.

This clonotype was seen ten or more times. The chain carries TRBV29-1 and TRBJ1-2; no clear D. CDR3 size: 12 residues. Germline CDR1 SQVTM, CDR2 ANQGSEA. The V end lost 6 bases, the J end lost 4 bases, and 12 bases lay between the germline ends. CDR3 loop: CSVADGVYGYTF. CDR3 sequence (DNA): TGCAGCGTGGCGGATGGAGTCTATGGCTACACCTTC.

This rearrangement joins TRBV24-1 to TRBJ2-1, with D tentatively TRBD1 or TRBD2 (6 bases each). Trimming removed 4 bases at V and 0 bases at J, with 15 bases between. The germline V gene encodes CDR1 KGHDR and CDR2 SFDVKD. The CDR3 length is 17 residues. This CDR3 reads CATSESSDRSSYNEQFF. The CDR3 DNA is TGTGCCACCAGTGAGTCTAGCGACAGGAGCTCCTACAATGAGCAGTTCTTC.

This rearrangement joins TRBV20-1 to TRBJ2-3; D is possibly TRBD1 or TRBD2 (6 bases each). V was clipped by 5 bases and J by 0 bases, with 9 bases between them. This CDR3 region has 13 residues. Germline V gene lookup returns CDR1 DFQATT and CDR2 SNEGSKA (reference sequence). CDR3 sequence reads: CSARGPSTDTQYF. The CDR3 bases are TGCAGTGCTCGGGGGCCTAGCACAGATACGCAGTATTTT.

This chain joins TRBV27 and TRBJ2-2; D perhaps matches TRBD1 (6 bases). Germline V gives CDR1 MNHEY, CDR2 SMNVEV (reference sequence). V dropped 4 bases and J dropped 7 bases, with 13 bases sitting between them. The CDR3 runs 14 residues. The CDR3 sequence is CASSSSTGRGELFF. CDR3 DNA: TGTGCCAGCAGTTCCTCCACAGGGCGCGGGGAGCTGTTTTTT.

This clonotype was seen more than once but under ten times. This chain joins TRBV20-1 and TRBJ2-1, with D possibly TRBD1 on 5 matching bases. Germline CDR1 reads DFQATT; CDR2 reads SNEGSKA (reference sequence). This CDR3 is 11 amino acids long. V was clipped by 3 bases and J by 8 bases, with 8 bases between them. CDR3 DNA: TGCAGTGCTAGGGGGCCCTATGAGCAGTTCTTC. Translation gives CSARGPYEQFF.

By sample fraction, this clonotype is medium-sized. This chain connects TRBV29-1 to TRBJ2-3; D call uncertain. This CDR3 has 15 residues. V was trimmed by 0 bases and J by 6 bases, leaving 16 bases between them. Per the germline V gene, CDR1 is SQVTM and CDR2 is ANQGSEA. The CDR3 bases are TGCAGCGTTGAAGATGGTTTGGTGAGAACCGATACGCAGTATTTT. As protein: CSVEDGLVRTDTQYF.

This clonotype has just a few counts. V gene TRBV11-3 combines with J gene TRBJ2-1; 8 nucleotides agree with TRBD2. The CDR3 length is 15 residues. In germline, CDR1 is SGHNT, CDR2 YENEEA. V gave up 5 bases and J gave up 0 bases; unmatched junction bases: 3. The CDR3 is CASSVSGSSYNEQFF. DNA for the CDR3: TGTGCCAGCAGCGTGAGCGGGAGCTCCTACAATGAGCAGTTCTTC.

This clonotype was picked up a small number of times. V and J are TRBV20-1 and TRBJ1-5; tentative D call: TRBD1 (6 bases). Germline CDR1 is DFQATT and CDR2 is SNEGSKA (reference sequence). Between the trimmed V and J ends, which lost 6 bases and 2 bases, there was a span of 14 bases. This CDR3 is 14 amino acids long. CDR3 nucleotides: TGCAGTGCAAAGGGGGGGGAGGGCAATCAGCCCCAGCATTTT. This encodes CSAKGGEGNQPQHF.

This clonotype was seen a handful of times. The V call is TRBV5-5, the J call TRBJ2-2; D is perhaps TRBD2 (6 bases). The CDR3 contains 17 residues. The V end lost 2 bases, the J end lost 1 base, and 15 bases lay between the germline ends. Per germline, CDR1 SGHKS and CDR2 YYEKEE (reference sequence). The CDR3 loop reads CASSFLPGLQNTGELFF. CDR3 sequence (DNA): TGTGCCAGCAGCTTTCTGCCGGGACTCCAGAACACCGGGGAGCTGTTTTTT.

The CDR3 DNA follows: TGCAGTGCTAGAGATCCAGCGGGTTGGCGCAATGAGCAGTTCTTC. Translated, it gives CSARDPAGWRNEQFF. This rearrangement joins TRBV20-1 to TRBJ2-1; perhaps TRBD2 as D (6 bases). The CDR3 consists of 15 residues. From germline, CDR1 is DFQATT and CDR2 SNEGSKA (reference sequence). The V and J ends lost 0 bases and 6 bases respectively, with 15 bases between them.